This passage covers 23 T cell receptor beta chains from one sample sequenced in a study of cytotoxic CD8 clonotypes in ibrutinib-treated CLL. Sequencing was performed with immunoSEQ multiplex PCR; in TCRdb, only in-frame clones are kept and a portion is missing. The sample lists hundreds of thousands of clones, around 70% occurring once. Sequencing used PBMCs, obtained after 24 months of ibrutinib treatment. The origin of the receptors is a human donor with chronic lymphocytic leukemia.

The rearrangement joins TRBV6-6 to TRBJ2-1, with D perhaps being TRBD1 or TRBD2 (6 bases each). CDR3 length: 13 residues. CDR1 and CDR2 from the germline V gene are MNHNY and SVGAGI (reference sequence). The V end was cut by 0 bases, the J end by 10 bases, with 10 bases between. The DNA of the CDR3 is TGTGCCAGCAGTTACTCCCTCGGGGGCGAGCAGTTCTTC. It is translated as CASSYSLGGEQFF.

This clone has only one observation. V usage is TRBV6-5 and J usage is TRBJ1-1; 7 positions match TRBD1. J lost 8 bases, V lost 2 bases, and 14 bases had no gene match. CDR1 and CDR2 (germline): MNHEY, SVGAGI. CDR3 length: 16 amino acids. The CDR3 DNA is TGTGCCAGCAGTTACGTGGAGGGGGCGATTTACTCCGAAGCTTTCTTT. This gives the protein CASSYVEGAIYSEAFF.

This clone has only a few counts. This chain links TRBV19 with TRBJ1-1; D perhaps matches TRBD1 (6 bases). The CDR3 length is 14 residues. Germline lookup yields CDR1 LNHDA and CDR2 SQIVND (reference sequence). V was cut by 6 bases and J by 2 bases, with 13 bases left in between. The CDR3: CASRAQGRNTEAFF. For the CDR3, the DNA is TGTGCCAGTAGAGCCCAGGGGCGAAACACTGAAGCTTTCTTT.

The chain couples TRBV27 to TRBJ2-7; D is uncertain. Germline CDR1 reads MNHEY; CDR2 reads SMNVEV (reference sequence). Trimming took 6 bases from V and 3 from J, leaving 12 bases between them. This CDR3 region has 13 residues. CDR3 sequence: CASRSGRGYEQYF. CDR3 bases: TGTGCCAGCAGATCCGGACGCGGCTACGAGCAGTACTTC.

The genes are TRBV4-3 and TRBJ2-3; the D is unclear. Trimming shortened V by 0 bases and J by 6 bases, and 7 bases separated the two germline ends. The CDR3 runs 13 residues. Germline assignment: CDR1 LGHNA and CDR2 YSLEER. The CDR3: CASSQDLEDTQYF. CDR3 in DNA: TGCGCCAGCAGCCAAGATCTGGAGGATACGCAGTATTTT.

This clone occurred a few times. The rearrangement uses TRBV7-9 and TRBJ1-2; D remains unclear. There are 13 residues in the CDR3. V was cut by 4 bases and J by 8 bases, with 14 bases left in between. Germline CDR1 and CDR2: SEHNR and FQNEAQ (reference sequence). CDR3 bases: TGTGCCAGCAGCTCCCCAGGAGAGGAGGGCTACACCTTC. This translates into CASSSPGEEGYTF.

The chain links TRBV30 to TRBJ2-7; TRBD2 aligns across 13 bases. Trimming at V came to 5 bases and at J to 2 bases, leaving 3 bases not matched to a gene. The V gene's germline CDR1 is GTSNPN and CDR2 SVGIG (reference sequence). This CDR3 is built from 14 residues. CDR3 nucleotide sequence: TGTGCCTGGGGACTAGCGGGAGCCACCTACGAGCAGTACTTC. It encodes CAWGLAGATYEQYF.

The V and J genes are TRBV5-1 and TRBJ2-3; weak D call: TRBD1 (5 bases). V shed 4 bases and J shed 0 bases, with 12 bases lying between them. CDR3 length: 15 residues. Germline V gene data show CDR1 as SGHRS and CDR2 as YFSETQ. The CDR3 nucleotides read TGCGCCAGCAGCGTTCCGACAGCTAGCACAGATACGCAGTATTTT. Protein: CASSVPTASTDTQYF.

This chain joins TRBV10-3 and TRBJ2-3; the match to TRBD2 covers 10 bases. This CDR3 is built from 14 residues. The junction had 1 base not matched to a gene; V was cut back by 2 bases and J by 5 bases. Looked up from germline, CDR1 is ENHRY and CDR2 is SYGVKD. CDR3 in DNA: TGTGCCATCAGTGAGAGACTAGCGGGAGATACGCAGTATTTT. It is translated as CAISERLAGDTQYF.

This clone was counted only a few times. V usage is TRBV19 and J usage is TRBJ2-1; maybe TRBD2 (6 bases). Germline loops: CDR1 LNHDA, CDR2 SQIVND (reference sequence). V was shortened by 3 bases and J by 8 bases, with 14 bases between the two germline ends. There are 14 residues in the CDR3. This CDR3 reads CASSMGGTRYEQFF. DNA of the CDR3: TGTGCCAGTAGTATGGGGGGTACCCGATATGAGCAGTTCTTC.

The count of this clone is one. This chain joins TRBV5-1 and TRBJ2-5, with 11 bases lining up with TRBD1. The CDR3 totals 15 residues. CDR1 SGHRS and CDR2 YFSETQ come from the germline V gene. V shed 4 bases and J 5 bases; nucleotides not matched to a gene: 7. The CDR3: CASSRDRGSMETQYF. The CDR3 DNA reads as TGCGCCAGCAGCCGGGACAGGGGGTCTATGGAGACCCAGTACTTC.

The CDR3 bases are TGTGCCAGCTCATCTCGACTAGGTCTTTCCTACGAGCAGTACTTC. Amino acids: CASSSRLGLSYEQYF. The chain uses TRBV18 and TRBJ2-7; tentative D call: TRBD2 (6 bases). The CDR3 loop spans 15 amino acids. Germline V gene sequence: CDR1 KGHSH, CDR2 LQKENI. Trimming took off 5 bases at V and 1 base at J, with 15 bases between the two ends.

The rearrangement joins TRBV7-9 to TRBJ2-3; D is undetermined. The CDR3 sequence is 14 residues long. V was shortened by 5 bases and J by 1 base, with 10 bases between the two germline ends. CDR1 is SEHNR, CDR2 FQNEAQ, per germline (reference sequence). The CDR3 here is CASSPIGRTDTQYF. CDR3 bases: TGTGCCAGCAGCCCCATAGGGCGCACAGATACGCAGTATTTT.

The CDR3 spells CASSSTRDEQFF. CDR3 bases: TGTGCCAGCAGCTCCACTAGGGATGAGCAGTTCTTC. The rearrangement joins TRBV9 to TRBJ2-1; the D gene is possibly TRBD2 (5 bases). CDR1 is SGDLS and CDR2 is YYNGEE in the germline V gene. V was cut by 4 bases and J by 8 bases, with 10 bases left in between. The CDR3 has 12 residues.

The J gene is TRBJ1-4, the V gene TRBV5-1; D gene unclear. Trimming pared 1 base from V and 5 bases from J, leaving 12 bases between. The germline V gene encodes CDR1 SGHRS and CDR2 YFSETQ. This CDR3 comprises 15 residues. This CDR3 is CASSLFSASNEKLFF. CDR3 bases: TGCGCCAGCAGCTTGTTTTCCGCCTCAAATGAAAAACTGTTTTTT.

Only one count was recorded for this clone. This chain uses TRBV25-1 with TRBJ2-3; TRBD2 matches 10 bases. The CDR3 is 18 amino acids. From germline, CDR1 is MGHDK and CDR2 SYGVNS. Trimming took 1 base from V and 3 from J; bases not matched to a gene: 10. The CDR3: CASSEFRLAGVVTDTQYF. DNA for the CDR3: TGTGCCAGCAGTGAATTCCGGCTAGCGGGAGTTGTAACAGATACGCAGTATTTT.

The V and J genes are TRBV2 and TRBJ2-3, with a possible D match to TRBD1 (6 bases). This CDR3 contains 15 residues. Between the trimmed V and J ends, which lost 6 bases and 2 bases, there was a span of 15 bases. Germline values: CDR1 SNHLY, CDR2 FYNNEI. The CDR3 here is CASRNREPYTDTQYF. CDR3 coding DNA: TGTGCCAGCAGGAACAGGGAGCCTTACACAGATACGCAGTATTTT. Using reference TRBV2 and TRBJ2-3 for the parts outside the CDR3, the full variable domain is EPEVTQTPSHQVTQMGQEVILRCVPISNHLYFYWYRQILGQKVEFLVSFYNNEISEKSEIFDDQFSVERPDGSNFTLKIRSTKLEDSAMYFCASRNREPYTDTQYFGPGTRLTVL.

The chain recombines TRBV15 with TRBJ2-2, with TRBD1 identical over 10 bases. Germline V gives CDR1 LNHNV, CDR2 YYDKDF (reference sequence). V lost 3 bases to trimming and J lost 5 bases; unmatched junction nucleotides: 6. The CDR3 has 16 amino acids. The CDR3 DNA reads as TGTGCCACCAGCAGCCCAGTGGACAGGGGGACCGGGGAGCTGTTTTTT. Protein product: CATSSPVDRGTGELFF.

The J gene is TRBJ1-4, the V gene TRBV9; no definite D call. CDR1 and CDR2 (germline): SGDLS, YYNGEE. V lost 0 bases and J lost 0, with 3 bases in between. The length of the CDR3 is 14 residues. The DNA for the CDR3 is TGTGCCAGCAGCGTAGCCTCAACTAATGAAAAACTGTTTTTT. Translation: CASSVASTNEKLFF. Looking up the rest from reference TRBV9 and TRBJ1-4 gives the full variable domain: DSGVTQTPKHLITATGQRVTLRCSPRSGDLSVYWYQQSLDQGLQFLIQYYNGEERAKGNILERFSAQQFPDLHSELNLSSLELGDSALYFCASSVASTNEKLFFGSGTQLSVL.

For the CDR3, the DNA is TGTGCCAGCAGTTTATCTCTAGGGTTCCTTTCCCACGAGCAGTACTTC. It specifies CASSLSLGFLSHEQYF. The chain links TRBV27 to TRBJ2-7; D unresolved. This CDR3 has 16 amino acids. V lost 0 bases and J 5 bases, leaving 17 bases between the germline ends. CDR1 and CDR2 from the germline V gene are MNHEY and SMNVEV (reference sequence).

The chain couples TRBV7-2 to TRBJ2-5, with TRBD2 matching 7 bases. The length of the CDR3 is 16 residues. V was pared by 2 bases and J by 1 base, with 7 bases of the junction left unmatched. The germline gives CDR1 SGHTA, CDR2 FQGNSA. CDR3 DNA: TGTGCCAGCAGCTTAAGGCTAGCGGAGACCCAAGAGACCCAGTACTTC. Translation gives CASSLRLAETQETQYF.

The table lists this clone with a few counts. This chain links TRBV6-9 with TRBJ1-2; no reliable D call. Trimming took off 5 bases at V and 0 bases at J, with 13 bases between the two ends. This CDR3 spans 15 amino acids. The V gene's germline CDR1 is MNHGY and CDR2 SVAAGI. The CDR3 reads CASSDYPHTNYGYTF. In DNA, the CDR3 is TGTGCCAGCAGTGATTACCCTCATACTAACTATGGCTACACCTTC.

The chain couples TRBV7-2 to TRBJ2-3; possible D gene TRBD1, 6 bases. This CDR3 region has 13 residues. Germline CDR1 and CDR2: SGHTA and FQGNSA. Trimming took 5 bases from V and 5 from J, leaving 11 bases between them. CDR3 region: CASSTTGLDTQYF. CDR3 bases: TGTGCCAGCAGCACCACAGGGCTAGATACGCAGTATTTT.